A single sample is the source of the 15 T cell receptor beta chains below, sequenced in a study of cytomegalovirus exposure and HLA in healthy donors. Primers: 60 Vbeta forward and 13 Jbeta reverse. Libraries were prepared by immunoSEQ multiplex PCR; TCRdb keeps only in-frame clonotypes and omits some of them. Among roughly 100,000 clones listed, more than 65% were seen once. The sample was PBMCs. These receptors came from a boy under 18 in good health and CMV-seronegative.

The rearrangement uses TRBV15 and TRBJ1-5; maybe TRBD1 (6 bases). The CDR3 spans 15 residues. Between the trimmed V and J ends, which lost 1 base and 6 bases, there was a span of 13 bases. Germline V gives CDR1 LNHNV, CDR2 YYDKDF (reference sequence). The CDR3 DNA reads TGTGCCACCAGCAGAGGCACAGGGTTAGGTCAGCCCCAGCATTTT. The encoded protein is CATSRGTGLGQPQHF.

This chain uses TRBV11-1 with TRBJ1-4; TRBD1 matches at 9 bases. The junction had 17 bases not matched to a gene; V was cut back by 5 bases and J by 4 bases. The CDR3 is 19 amino acids. The germline gives CDR1 SGHAT, CDR2 FQDESV (reference sequence). CDR3 sequence (DNA): TGTGCCAGCAGCGGTCCCCGGGACAGGGCCCTTACGATTAATGAAAAACTGTTTTTT. This encodes CASSGPRDRALTINEKLFF.

This clone has only a few counts. The rearrangement joins TRBV2 to TRBJ2-7; 10 nucleotides match TRBD1. The germline gives CDR1 SNHLY, CDR2 FYNNEI. V shed 6 bases, J shed 3 bases, and the junction held 8 bases outside the gene matches. The CDR3 has 15 amino acids. CDR3 region: CASRNGTGVFYEQYF. CDR3 DNA sequence: TGTGCCAGCAGGAACGGGACAGGGGTATTCTACGAGCAGTACTTC.

CDR3 sequence reads: CASSLLVFETQYF. CDR3 coding DNA: TGTGCCAGCAGCTTGCTAGTCTTCGAGACCCAGTACTTC. The chain is built from TRBV7-2 and TRBJ2-5; no firm D call. Germline CDR1 and CDR2: SGHTA and FQGNSA. The V gene lost 3 bases and the J gene lost 5 bases, with 10 bases spanning the gap. The CDR3 runs to 13 residues.

The V call is TRBV4-3, the J call TRBJ1-1; maybe TRBD1 (6 bases). The V gene lost 0 bases and the J gene lost 0 bases, with 20 bases spanning the gap. In germline, CDR1 is LGHNA, CDR2 YSLEER. This CDR3 comprises 19 residues. The CDR3, as DNA: TGCGCCAGCAGCCAAGATGGGGGGGCGGCAGGGACCCTGAACACTGAAGCTTTCTTT. This codes for CASSQDGGAAGTLNTEAFF.

The rearrangement uses TRBV5-1 and TRBJ2-2, with a tentative D call TRBD2 (6 bases). CDR1 and CDR2 (germline): SGHRS, YFSETQ. This CDR3 is built from 14 residues. V gave up 4 bases and J gave up 5 bases, with 12 bases separating them. The CDR3 loop reads CASSATGGTGELFF. CDR3 bases: TGCGCCAGCAGCGCCACAGGAGGGACCGGGGAGCTGTTTTTT.

Regarding this clone: The conserved closing phenylalanine or tryptophan is absent in this CDR3, likely reflecting a read error. Because the CDR3's place on the DNA is in doubt, the DNA is left out and the CDR3 is given as listed by TCRdb. The chain combines TRBV29-1 with TRBJ1-1; the table's D call, TRBD1, was not checked against the DNA. Counting both end residues, the CDR3 totals 13 amino acids. Germline CDR1 and CDR2: SQVTM and ANQGSEA. The CDR3 sequence is CSASRDRNTEALV.

V is TRBV27 and J is TRBJ1-2; perhaps TRBD1 as D (6 bases). The V end lost 6 bases, the J end lost 0 bases, and 11 bases lay between the germline ends. The CDR3 extends over 14 amino acids. CDR1 MNHEY and CDR2 SMNVEV come from the germline V gene (reference sequence). CDR3 sequence: CASRGGSTNYGYTF. DNA of the CDR3: TGTGCCAGCAGAGGGGGATCCACTAACTATGGCTACACCTTC.

This clone was seen only once. This chain links TRBV27 with TRBJ2-7; D possibly corresponds to TRBD2 (5 bases). The CDR3 totals 13 residues. The germline CDR1 and CDR2 sequences are MNHEY and SMNVEV (reference sequence). V was trimmed by 6 bases and J by 4 bases, leaving 13 bases between them. CDR3 sequence reads: CASSLRSGYEQYF. The CDR3 coding sequence is TGTGCCAGCAGCCTGAGGTCGGGGTACGAGCAGTACTTC.

This chain connects TRBV5-1 to TRBJ1-2, with D tentatively TRBD1 (6 bases). The germline V gene has CDR1 SGHRS and CDR2 YFSETQ. This CDR3 is 15 amino acids long. Trimming removed 3 bases at V and 5 bases at J, with 17 bases between. The CDR3 sequence: CASSSLGTGLYGYTF. CDR3 DNA sequence: TGCGCCAGCAGCTCCCTTGGCACAGGGCTATATGGCTACACCTTC.

The rearrangement uses TRBV28 and TRBJ1-2; D is unresolved. The CDR3 runs to 15 residues. Trimming pared 3 bases from V and 5 bases from J, leaving 16 bases between. In germline, CDR1 is MDHEN, CDR2 SYDVKM. The CDR3 DNA sequence: TGTGCCAGCAGTTTGTGGAACAGTGGTCTATATGGCTACACCTTC. Protein sequence: CASSLWNSGLYGYTF.

V and J are TRBV28 and TRBJ1-5; TRBD1 aligns across 7 bases. Germline V CDR1 and CDR2: MDHEN, SYDVKM. V shed 5 bases, J shed 5 bases, and the junction held 6 bases outside the gene matches. The CDR3 consists of 14 residues. The CDR3 reads CASSPTGSDQPQHF. In nucleotides, the CDR3 is TGTGCCAGCAGTCCGACAGGGAGCGATCAGCCCCAGCATTTT.

The chain uses TRBV7-8 and TRBJ2-1; TRBD1 matches at 9 bases. The CDR3 totals 13 residues. Germline loops: CDR1 SGHVS, CDR2 FQNEAQ. The V and J ends lost 3 bases and 8 bases, in that order; junction bases with no gene match: 2. This chain's CDR3 is CASSFTGGYEQFF. The CDR3 bases are TGTGCCAGCAGCTTCACAGGGGGCTATGAGCAGTTCTTC.

In nucleotides, the CDR3 is TGCGCCAGCAGCCAACTCCTCCAGGGCACCACCTACGAGCAGTACTTC. It codes for CASSQLLQGTTYEQYF. The chain recombines TRBV4-1 with TRBJ2-7; perhaps TRBD1 as D (5 bases). The CDR3 runs to 16 residues. V was trimmed by 2 bases and J by 2 bases, leaving 16 bases between them. Germline V gives CDR1 MGHRA, CDR2 YSYEKL.

This sequence joins TRBV30 and TRBJ1-2; D possibly corresponds to TRBD1 (6 bases). Per the germline V gene, CDR1 is GTSNPN and CDR2 is SVGIG (reference sequence). The CDR3 covers 14 residues. V dropped 3 bases and J dropped 4 bases, with 15 bases sitting between them. The CDR3 region is CAWRPTGTPYGYTF. CDR3 bases: TGTGCCTGGAGGCCGACCGGGACACCCTATGGCTACACCTTC.